The rows below give T cell receptor beta chains drawn from one sample of a study of cytomegalovirus exposure and HLA in healthy donors. Generated by immunoSEQ multiplex PCR, the TCRdb table keeps only in-frame clones and is missing some. The data show under 200,000 clones, about 76% seen once. The sample consisted of PBMCs. These receptors were collected from a male donor in good health and CMV-seropositive. The CDR3 runs from the conserved cysteine through the conserved F or W. Fields, in order: CDR3 protein, CDR3 DNA, D gene, clone size, V gene, J gene. D genes are given only for firm matches. Some rows have no size entry. The others give once, few or many, or a class for an expanded clone.

CDR3aa: CASSQEGRGTGELFF
CDR3nt: TGTGCCAGCAGCCAAGAAGGCAGGGGAACCGGGGAGCTGTTTTTT
d_gene: .
abundance: .
v_gene: TRBV4-2
j_gene: TRBJ2-2

CDR3aa: CASSVDRNQPQHF
CDR3nt: TGTGCCAGCAGCGTGGACAGGAATCAGCCCCAGCATTTT
d_gene: TRBD1
abundance: .
v_gene: TRBV7-2
j_gene: TRBJ1-5

CDR3aa: CASSAFGNEQFF
CDR3nt: TGTGCCAGCAGCGCTTTCGGTAATGAGCAGTTCTTC
d_gene: .
abundance: .
v_gene: TRBV4-2
j_gene: TRBJ2-1

CDR3aa: CASSEGSGMDFEQYF
CDR3nt: TGTGCCAGCAGCGAGGGTTCGGGGATGGATTTCGAGCAGTACTTC
d_gene: .
abundance: .
v_gene: TRBV9
j_gene: TRBJ2-7

CDR3aa: CASSRGEGLNTEAFF
CDR3nt: TGTGCCAGTTCCCGCGGGGAGGGGTTGAACACTGAAGCTTTCTTT
d_gene: .
abundance: .
v_gene: TRBV6-5
j_gene: TRBJ1-1

CDR3aa: CASSADRTNTEAFF
CDR3nt: TGCGCCAGCAGCGCTGACAGAACCAACACTGAAGCTTTCTTT
d_gene: .
abundance: .
v_gene: TRBV5-1
j_gene: TRBJ1-1

CDR3aa: CASSYSGAGSYEQYF
CDR3nt: TGTGCCAGCAGTTACTCGGGCGCAGGCAGCTACGAGCAGTACTTC
d_gene: .
abundance: .
v_gene: TRBV6-6
j_gene: TRBJ2-7

CDR3aa: CASSLQGASYGYTF
CDR3nt: TGTGCCAGCAGCCTTCAGGGGGCCTCCTATGGCTACACCTTC
d_gene: TRBD1
abundance: few
v_gene: TRBV5-4
j_gene: TRBJ1-2

CDR3aa: CASKQGVFYGYTF
CDR3nt: TGTGCCAGCAAACAGGGGGTGTTCTATGGCTACACCTTC
d_gene: TRBD1
abundance: .
v_gene: TRBV27
j_gene: TRBJ1-2

CDR3aa: CSSSLTSSYEQYF
CDR3nt: TGTTCCAGCAGCTTAACGAGCTCCTACGAGCAGTACTTC
d_gene: .
abundance: .
v_gene: TRBV7-9
j_gene: TRBJ2-7

CDR3aa: CASSGDRGLGNTIYF
CDR3nt: TGTGCCAGCAGCGGAGACAGGGGTCTGGGAAACACCATATATTTT
d_gene: TRBD1
abundance: .
v_gene: TRBV9
j_gene: TRBJ1-3

CDR3aa: CASSFIAAIETQYF
CDR3nt: TGCGCCAGCAGCTTTATAGCGGCAATAGAGACCCAGTACTTC
d_gene: .
abundance: .
v_gene: TRBV5-1
j_gene: TRBJ2-5

CDR3aa: CASSKGRSYGYTF
CDR3nt: TGTGCCAGCAGCAAGGGGCGGAGTTATGGCTACACCTTC
d_gene: .
abundance: .
v_gene: TRBV7-3
j_gene: TRBJ1-2

CDR3aa: CASRLALLTYNEQFF
CDR3nt: TGTGCCAGCAGGCTGGCCCTCTTAACCTACAATGAGCAGTTCTTC
d_gene: .
abundance: .
v_gene: TRBV27
j_gene: TRBJ2-1

CDR3aa: CASSLAGGRQPQHF
CDR3nt: TGTGCCAGCAGCTTAGCGGGGGGTCGGCAGCCCCAGCATTTT
d_gene: .
abundance: .
v_gene: TRBV7-6
j_gene: TRBJ1-5

CDR3aa: CASRDSVLYEQYF
CDR3nt: TGTGCCAGCCGGGATAGCGTGCTCTACGAGCAGTACTTC
d_gene: .
abundance: .
v_gene: TRBV6-5
j_gene: TRBJ2-7

CDR3aa: CASSYFRQDAQPQHF
CDR3nt: TGTGCCAGCAGTTATTTCAGACAGGATGCTCAGCCCCAGCATTTT
d_gene: .
abundance: .
v_gene: TRBV6-6
j_gene: TRBJ1-5

CDR3aa: CASSLVGQPNEKLFF
CDR3nt: TGTGCCAGCAGCTTGGTAGGACAGCCAAATGAAAAACTGTTTTTT
d_gene: .
abundance: .
v_gene: TRBV5-6
j_gene: TRBJ1-4

CDR3aa: CASSVRASGGRGTDTQYF
CDR3nt: TGTGCCAGCAGCGTAAGGGCTAGCGGGGGGCGGGGCACAGATACGCAGTATTTT
d_gene: TRBD2
abundance: .
v_gene: TRBV9
j_gene: TRBJ2-3

CDR3aa: CASSPLAESYEQYF
CDR3nt: TGTGCCAGCTCACCACTGGCAGAATCCTACGAGCAGTACTTC
d_gene: .
abundance: few
v_gene: TRBV18
j_gene: TRBJ2-7

CDR3aa: CASSSRDRGNTGELFF
CDR3nt: TGCGCCAGCAGCTCCCGGGACAGGGGGAACACCGGGGAGCTGTTTTTT
d_gene: TRBD1
abundance: .
v_gene: TRBV5-1
j_gene: TRBJ2-2

CDR3aa: CASSSTGPAEQYF
CDR3nt: TGTGCCAGCAGCTCGACAGGTCCCGCCGAGCAGTACTTC
d_gene: .
abundance: .
v_gene: TRBV5-6
j_gene: TRBJ2-7

CDR3aa: CASSLVTSGGADTQYF
CDR3nt: TGTGCCAGCAGCTTAGTTACTAGCGGGGGGGCGGATACGCAGTATTTT
d_gene: TRBD2
abundance: .
v_gene: TRBV7-9
j_gene: TRBJ2-3

CDR3aa: CASSFDSGGPHNEQFF
CDR3nt: TGTGCCAGCAGCTTCGATAGCGGGGGACCCCACAATGAGCAGTTCTTC
d_gene: TRBD2
abundance: .
v_gene: TRBV5-6
j_gene: TRBJ2-1

CDR3aa: CASSPTSGRAYEQYF
CDR3nt: TGTGCCAGTAGTCCTACTAGCGGGAGGGCCTACGAGCAGTACTTC
d_gene: TRBD2
abundance: .
v_gene: TRBV19
j_gene: TRBJ2-7

CDR3aa: CASTLTSNVYNEQFF
CDR3nt: TGTGCCAGTACCCTGACTAGCAATGTTTACAATGAGCAGTTCTTC
d_gene: TRBD2
abundance: .
v_gene: TRBV19
j_gene: TRBJ2-1

CDR3aa: CASTSLTGTPNTEAFF
CDR3nt: TGTGCCAGTACTTCACTTACCGGGACACCAAACACTGAAGCTTTCTTT
d_gene: .
abundance: .
v_gene: TRBV19
j_gene: TRBJ1-1

CDR3aa: CASSIWVGDQPQHF
CDR3nt: TGTGCCAGTAGTATTTGGGTAGGAGATCAGCCCCAGCATTTT
d_gene: .
abundance: .
v_gene: TRBV19
j_gene: TRBJ1-5

CDR3aa: CASSWGGVLAYEQYF
CDR3nt: TGTGCCAGCAGCTGGGGGGGGGTGTTGGCCTACGAGCAGTACTTC
d_gene: TRBD2
abundance: .
v_gene: TRBV7-2
j_gene: TRBJ2-7

CDR3aa: CASSLILETQYF
CDR3nt: TGTGCCAGCAGCTTAATCTTGGAGACCCAGTACTTC
d_gene: .
abundance: .
v_gene: TRBV11-2
j_gene: TRBJ2-5

CDR3aa: CSVGGGRTGELFF
CDR3nt: TGCAGCGTTGGCGGGGGGCGGACCGGGGAGCTGTTTTTT
d_gene: TRBD2
abundance: .
v_gene: TRBV29-1
j_gene: TRBJ2-2

CDR3aa: CASSEQGETYEQYF
CDR3nt: TGTGCCAGCAGCGAACAGGGGGAGACCTACGAGCAGTACTTC
d_gene: TRBD1
abundance: .
v_gene: TRBV6-1
j_gene: TRBJ2-7